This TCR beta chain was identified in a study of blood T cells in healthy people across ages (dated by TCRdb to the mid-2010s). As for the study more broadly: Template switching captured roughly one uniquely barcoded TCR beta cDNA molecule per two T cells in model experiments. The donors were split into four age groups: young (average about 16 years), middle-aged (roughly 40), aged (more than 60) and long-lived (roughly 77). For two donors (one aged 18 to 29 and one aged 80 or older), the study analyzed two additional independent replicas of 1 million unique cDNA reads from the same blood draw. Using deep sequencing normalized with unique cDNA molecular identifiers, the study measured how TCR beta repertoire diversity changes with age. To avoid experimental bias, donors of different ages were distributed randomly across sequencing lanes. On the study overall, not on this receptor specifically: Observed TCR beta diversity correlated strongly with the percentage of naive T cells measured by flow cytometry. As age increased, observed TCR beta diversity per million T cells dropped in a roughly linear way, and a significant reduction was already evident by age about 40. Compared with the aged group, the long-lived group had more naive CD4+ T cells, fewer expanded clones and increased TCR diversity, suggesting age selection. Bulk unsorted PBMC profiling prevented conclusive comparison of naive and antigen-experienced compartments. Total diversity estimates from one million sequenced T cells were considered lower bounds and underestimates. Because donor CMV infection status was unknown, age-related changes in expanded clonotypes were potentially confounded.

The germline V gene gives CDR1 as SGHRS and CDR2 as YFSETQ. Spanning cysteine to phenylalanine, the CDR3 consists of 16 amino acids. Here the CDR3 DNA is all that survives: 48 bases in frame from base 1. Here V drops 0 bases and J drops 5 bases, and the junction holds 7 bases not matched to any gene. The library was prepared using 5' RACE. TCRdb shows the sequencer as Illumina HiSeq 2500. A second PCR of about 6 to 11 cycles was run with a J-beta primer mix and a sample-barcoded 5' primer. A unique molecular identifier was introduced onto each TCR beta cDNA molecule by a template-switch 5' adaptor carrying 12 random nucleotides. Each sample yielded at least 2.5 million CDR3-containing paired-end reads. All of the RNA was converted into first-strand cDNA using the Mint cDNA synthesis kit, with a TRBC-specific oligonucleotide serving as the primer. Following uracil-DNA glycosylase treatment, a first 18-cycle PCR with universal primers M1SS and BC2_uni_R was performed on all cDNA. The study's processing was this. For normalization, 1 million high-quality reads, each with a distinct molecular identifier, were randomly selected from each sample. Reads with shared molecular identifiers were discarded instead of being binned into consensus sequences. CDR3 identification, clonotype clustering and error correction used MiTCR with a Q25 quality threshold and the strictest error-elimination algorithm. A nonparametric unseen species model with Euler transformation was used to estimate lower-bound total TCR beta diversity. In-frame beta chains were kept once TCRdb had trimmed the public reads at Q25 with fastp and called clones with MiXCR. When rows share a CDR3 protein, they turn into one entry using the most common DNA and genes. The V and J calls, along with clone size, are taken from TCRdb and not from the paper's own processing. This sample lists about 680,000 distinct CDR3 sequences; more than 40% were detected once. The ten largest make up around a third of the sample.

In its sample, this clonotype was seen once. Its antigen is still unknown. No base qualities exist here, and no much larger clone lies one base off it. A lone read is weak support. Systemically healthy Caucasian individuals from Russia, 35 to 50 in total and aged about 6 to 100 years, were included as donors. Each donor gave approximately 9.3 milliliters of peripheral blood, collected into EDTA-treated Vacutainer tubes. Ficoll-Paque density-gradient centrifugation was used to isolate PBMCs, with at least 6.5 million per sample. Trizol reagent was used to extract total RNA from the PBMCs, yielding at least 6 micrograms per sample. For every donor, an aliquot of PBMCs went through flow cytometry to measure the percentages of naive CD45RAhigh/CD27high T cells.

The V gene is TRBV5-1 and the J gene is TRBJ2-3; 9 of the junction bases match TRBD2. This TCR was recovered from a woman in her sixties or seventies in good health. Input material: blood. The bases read TGCGCCAGCAGCTTGGGTAGCGGGAGACAAATAGATACGCAGTATTTT. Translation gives CASSLGSGRQIDTQYF.